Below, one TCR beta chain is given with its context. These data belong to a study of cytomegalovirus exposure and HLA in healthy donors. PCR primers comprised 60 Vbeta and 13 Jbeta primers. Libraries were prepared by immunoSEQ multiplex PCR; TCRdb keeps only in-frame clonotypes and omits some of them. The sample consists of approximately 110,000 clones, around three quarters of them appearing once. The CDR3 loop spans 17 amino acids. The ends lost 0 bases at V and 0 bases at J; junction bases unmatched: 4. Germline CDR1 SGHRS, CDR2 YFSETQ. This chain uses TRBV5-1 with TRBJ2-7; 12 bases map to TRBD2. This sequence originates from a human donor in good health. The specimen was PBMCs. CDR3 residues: CASSLGTSGRISYEQYF. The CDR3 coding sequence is TGCGCCAGCAGCTTGGGAACTAGCGGGAGGATCTCCTACGAGCAGTACTTC.